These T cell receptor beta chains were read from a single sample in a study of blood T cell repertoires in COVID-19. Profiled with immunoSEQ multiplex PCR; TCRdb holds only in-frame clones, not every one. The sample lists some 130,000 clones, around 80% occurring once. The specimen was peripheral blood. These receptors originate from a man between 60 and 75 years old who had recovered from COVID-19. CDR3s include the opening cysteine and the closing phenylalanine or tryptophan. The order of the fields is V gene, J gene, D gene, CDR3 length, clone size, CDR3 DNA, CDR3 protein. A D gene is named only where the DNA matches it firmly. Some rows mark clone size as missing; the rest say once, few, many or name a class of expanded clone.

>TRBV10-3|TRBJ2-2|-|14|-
TGTGCCATCAGTAGCGGCCCGAACACCGGGGAGCTGTTTTTT
CAISSGPNTGELFF
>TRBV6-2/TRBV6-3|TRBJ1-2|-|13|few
TGTGCCAGCAGTTTCTCCAACAGCTATGGCTACACCTTC
CASSFSNSYGYTF
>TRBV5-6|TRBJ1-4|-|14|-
TGTGCCAGCAGCTTGAGACAGGAAGGTGAAAAACTGTTTTTT
CASSLRQEGEKLFF
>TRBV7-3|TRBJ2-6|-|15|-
TGTGCCAGCAGCTTACCGGTGTCTGGGGCCAACGTCCTGACTTTC
CASSLPVSGANVLTF
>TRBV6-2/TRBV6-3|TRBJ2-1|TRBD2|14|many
TGTGCCAGCAGCCCCGGGACTAGCAGTGATGAGCAGTTCTTC
CASSPGTSSDEQFF
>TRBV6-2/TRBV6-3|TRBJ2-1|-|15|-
TGTGCCAGCAGTTACCAGGACAGACTATACAATGAGCAGTTCTTC
CASSYQDRLYNEQFF
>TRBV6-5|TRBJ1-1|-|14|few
TGTGCCAGCAGTTACTTGGGGCAGAACACTGAAGCTTTCTTT
CASSYLGQNTEAFF
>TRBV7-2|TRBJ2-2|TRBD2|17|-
TGTGCCAGTCTCGGGGCTAGCGGGGGTGCCAACACCGGGGAGCTGTTTTTT
CASLGASGGANTGELFF
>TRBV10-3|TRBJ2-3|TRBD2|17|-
TGTGCCATCAGTGAAAGTCCGGTCGGGGGGAGCACAGATACGCAGTATTTT
CAISESPVGGSTDTQYF
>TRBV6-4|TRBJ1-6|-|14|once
TGTGCCAGCAGTCCCGGGACTAAGAATTCACCCCTCCACTTT
CASSPGTKNSPLHF
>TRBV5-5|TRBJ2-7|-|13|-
TGTGCCAGCAGCTGGAGTACTAGAGACGGGCAGTACTTC
CASSWSTRDGQYF
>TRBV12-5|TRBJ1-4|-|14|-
TGTGCTAGTGGTCCCGATGGAGGTAATGAAAAACTGTTTTTT
CASGPDGGNEKLFF
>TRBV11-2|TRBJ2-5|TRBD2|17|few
TGTGCCAGCAGCTTAGGTGTAGCGGGGGGCCCTCAAGAGACCCAGTACTTC
CASSLGVAGGPQETQYF
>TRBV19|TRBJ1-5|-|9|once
TGTGCCTCGGGACAGCCCCAGCATTTT
CASGQPQHF
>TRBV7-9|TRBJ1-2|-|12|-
TGTGCCAGCAGCTTCCTGGGCTCTGGCTACACCTTC
CASSFLGSGYTF
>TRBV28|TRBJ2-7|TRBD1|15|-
TGTGCCAGCAGTGCACCCGGGACAGGGAGCTACGAGCAGTACTTC
CASSAPGTGSYEQYF
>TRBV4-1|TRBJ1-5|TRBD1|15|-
TGCGCCAGCAGCCAAGGAAGAGGGGGCGGGCAGCCCCAGCATTTT
CASSQGRGGGQPQHF
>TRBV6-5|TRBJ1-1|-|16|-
TGTGCCAGCAGTTACTCCCGGGGTAAGGTCGACACTGAAGCTTTCTTT
CASSYSRGKVDTEAFF
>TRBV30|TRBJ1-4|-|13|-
TGTGCCTGGAATTGGGGCTACGGTGAAAAACTGTTTTTT
CAWNWGYGEKLFF
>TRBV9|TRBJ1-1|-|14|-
TGTGCCAGCAGCCCCGGACACCCGAACACTGAAGCTTTCTTT
CASSPGHPNTEAFF
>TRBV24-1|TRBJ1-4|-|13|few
TGTGCCACCAGTGCAAGGGGCTATGAAAAACTGTTTTTT
CATSARGYEKLFF
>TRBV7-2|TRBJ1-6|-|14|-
TGTGCCAGCAGCCCCAGGGGTGTGAATTCACCCCTCCACTTT
CASSPRGVNSPLHF
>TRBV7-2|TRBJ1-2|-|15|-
TGTGCCAGCAGCCCCCCAGGTTTGCAGGGGTATGGCTACACCTTC
CASSPPGLQGYGYTF
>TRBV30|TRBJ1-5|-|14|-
TGTGCCTGGAGTGCCAGGGGTGGGAGTCAGCCCCAGCATTTT
CAWSARGGSQPQHF
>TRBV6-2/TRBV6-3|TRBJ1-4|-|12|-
TGTGCCAGCAGTTACCTGAAGGGGGAACTGTTTTTT
CASSYLKGELFF
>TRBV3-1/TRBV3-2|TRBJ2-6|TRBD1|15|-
TGTGCCAAGGGGGCGACGGTCTCTGGGGCCAACGTCCTGACTTTC
CAKGATVSGANVLTF
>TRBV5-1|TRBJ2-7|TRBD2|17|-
TGCGCCAGCAGCCCGGGGACTAGCGGGGGGGCTCGAACCGAGCAGTACTTC
CASSPGTSGGARTEQYF
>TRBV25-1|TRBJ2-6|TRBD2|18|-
TGTGCCAGCAGTGGACTAGCGGGCGATTCCTCTGGGGCCAACGTCCTGACTTTC
CASSGLAGDSSGANVLTF
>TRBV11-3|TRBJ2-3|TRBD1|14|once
TGTGCCAGCAGCACCGGGACAGCAACAGATACGCAGTATTTT
CASSTGTATDTQYF
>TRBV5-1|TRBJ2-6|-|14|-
TGCGCCAGCAGCTCAAACTCTGGGGCCAACGTCCTGACTTTC
CASSSNSGANVLTF
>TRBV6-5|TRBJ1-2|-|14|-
TGTGCCAGCAGTCCCTTGACAGGTTTGGATGGCTACACCTTC
CASSPLTGLDGYTF
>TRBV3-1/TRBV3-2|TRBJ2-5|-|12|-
TGTGCCAGCAGCTCAACTGCCGAGACCCAGTACTTC
CASSSTAETQYF
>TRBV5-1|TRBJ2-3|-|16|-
TGCGCCAGCAGCAATATACAGGGAGTGGGTACAGATACGCAGTATTTT
CASSNIQGVGTDTQYF
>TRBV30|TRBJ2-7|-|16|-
TGTGCCTGGAGTCTCACCTCCGGGACAACTCCCCTCGAGCAGTACTTC
CAWSLTSGTTPLEQYF
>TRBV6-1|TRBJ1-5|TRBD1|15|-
TGTGCCAGCAGTGAAGGAGCAGGGGGCAGTCAGCCCCAGCATTTT
CASSEGAGGSQPQHF
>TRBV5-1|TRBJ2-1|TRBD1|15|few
TGCGCCAGCAGCCCTCGACAGGGCCCACCTAATGAGCAGTTCTTC
CASSPRQGPPNEQFF